Sequencing of this T cell receptor (beta chain) was carried out in a study of siplizumab effects on memory and regulatory T cells. In germline, CDR1 is MNHEY, CDR2 SVGAGI. The V end was cut by 4 bases, the J end by 7 bases, with 5 bases between. The CDR3 has 11 amino acids. Turning to this clone: Its antigen is currently unknown.

Sequencing used immunoSEQ multiplex PCR; TCRdb keeps in-frame clones, though not all of them. The repertoire holds under 100,000 clones, with roughly 87% as singletons. Findings and caveats of the study: Versus under 35% in controls, the mappable alloreactive CD4+ clones averaged about 69% Treg-derived with siplizumab.

The sequenced material came from Tregs sorted from blood. The TCR comes from a human donor in good health. The chain is built from TRBV6-5 and TRBJ2-1; D not certain. In DNA form, the CDR3 reads TGTGCCAGCAGTTTAGGAAATGAGCAGTTCTTC. Translating gives CASSLGNEQFF.